This passage covers 25 T cell receptor beta chains from one sample sequenced in a study of cytomegalovirus exposure and HLA in healthy donors. Both 60 Vbeta primers and 13 Jbeta primers went into the PCR. TCRdb's table, derived via immunoSEQ multiplex PCR, lists solely in-frame clones and lacks some. The table records approximately 150,000 clones, 80% of them present only once. What was sequenced was PBMCs. Receptors were obtained from a man younger than 30 in good health and CMV-seropositive.

The chain joins TRBV15 to TRBJ2-1, with 7 bases fitting TRBD2. Germline CDR1 LNHNV, CDR2 YYDKDF (reference sequence). CDR3 size: 16 residues. With V trimmed by 0 bases and J by 6 bases, 8 bases remained unmatched. CDR3 nucleotides: TGTGCCACCAGCAGAGAGGGGGGGGTGGTGAGCAATGAGCAGTTCTTC. Protein sequence: CATSREGGVVSNEQFF. The full variable domain, its missing parts supplied by reference TRBV15 and TRBJ2-1, is DAMVIQNPRYQVTQFGKPVTLSCSQTLNHNVMYWYQQKSSQAPKLLFHYYDKDFNNEADTPDNFQSRRPNTSFCFLDIRSPGLGDTAMYLCATSREGGVVSNEQFFGPGTRLTVL.

V gene TRBV5-4 combines with J gene TRBJ2-2; the D gene is possibly TRBD2 (5 bases). With 1 base removed from V and 1 base from J, the gap between germline ends came to 11 bases. The CDR3 has 16 residues. Germline-derived CDR1 and CDR2 are SGHNT and YYREEE (reference sequence). The CDR3 here is CASSLFSGRNTGELFF. The CDR3 DNA sequence: TGTGCCAGCAGCTTGTTCAGTGGGAGGAACACCGGGGAGCTGTTTTTT.

The rearrangement joins TRBV6-5 to TRBJ2-5, with 9 bases fitting TRBD2. With 4 bases clipped from V and 1 base from J, the junction kept 7 bases outside the gene matches. From germline, CDR1 is MNHEY and CDR2 SVGAGI. The CDR3 consists of 16 residues. CDR3 DNA: TGTGCCAGCAGTTCTGTGGCTAGCGGGGCCCAAGAGACCCAGTACTTC. It is translated as CASSSVASGAQETQYF.

This clone was counted only a few times. The chain employs TRBV5-1 and TRBJ1-5, with TRBD1 as a possible D gene (5 bases). V shed 5 bases and J shed 4 bases, with 10 bases lying between them. CDR1 and CDR2 from the germline V gene are SGHRS and YFSETQ. The CDR3 runs 13 residues. CDR3 nucleotides: TGCGCCAGCAGTGGCGGGGCGAATCAGCCCCAGCATTTT. Translated, it gives CASSGGANQPQHF.

This chain connects TRBV5-1 to TRBJ2-2, with TRBD2 matching 12 bases. CDR3 length equals 15 residues. V lost 5 bases and J lost 6; bases outside the gene matches: 5. In germline, CDR1 is SGHRS, CDR2 YFSETQ. CDR3 nucleotides: TGCGCCAGCAGGAACCCTAGCGGGGGGGCCGGGGAGCTGTTTTTT. Encoded protein: CASRNPSGGAGELFF.

The chain carries TRBV12-5 and TRBJ2-1, with 14 bases matching TRBD2. CDR3 length: 17 amino acids. The germline CDR1 and CDR2 sequences are LGHNT and FRNRAP. V was clipped by 2 bases and J by 7 bases; unmatched bases: 7. CDR3 sequence: CASGLPGTSGRRNEQFF. CDR3 nucleotide sequence: TGTGCTAGTGGTTTGCCGGGGACTAGCGGGAGAAGGAATGAGCAGTTCTTC.

The chain links TRBV5-4 to TRBJ1-1, with D possibly TRBD1 on 5 matching bases. V was cut by 4 bases and J by 0 bases, with 13 bases left in between. CDR1 and CDR2 (germline): SGHNT, YYREEE (reference sequence). The CDR3 extends over 15 amino acids. The DNA for the CDR3 is TGTGCCAGCAGCCCGGGGGAGGGGATGAACACTGAAGCTTTCTTT. Translating gives CASSPGEGMNTEAFF.

The J gene is TRBJ1-1, the V gene TRBV2; D remains ambiguous. The CDR3 is 15 residues long. Looked up from germline, CDR1 is SNHLY and CDR2 is FYNNEI. V lost 7 bases, J lost 1 base, and 16 bases lay in between. CDR3 DNA sequence: TGTGCCAGCATTCAGGCCGTCCGAGCGAACACTGAAGCTTTCTTT. Translated: CASIQAVRANTEAFF.

Only one count was recorded for this clone. V is TRBV27 and J is TRBJ2-7, with 7 positions matching TRBD1. The CDR3 extends over 14 amino acids. Germline CDR1 is MNHEY and CDR2 is SMNVEV (reference sequence). V trimming: 3 bases; J trimming: 4 bases; junction bases outside the gene matches: 6. The CDR3 coding sequence is TGTGCCAGCAGTTTGGGTAGGGGGCTGTACGAGCAGTACTTC. Its translation is CASSLGRGLYEQYF.

Comments on this clone: Other DNA sequences from this sample encode an identical CDR3 as well. J is TRBJ1-1 and V is TRBV5-1; D remains ambiguous. Trimming shortened V by 3 bases and J by 3 bases, and 3 bases separated the two germline ends. Looked up from germline, CDR1 is SGHRS and CDR2 is YFSETQ. The CDR3 has 11 amino acids. The CDR3 region is CASSSDTEAFF. In nucleotides, the CDR3 is TGCGCCAGCAGCTCGGACACTGAAGCTTTCTTT.

The V gene is TRBV29-1, the J gene TRBJ1-4; the D gene is possibly TRBD1 (6 bases). The CDR3 runs 11 residues. Germline values: CDR1 SQVTM, CDR2 ANQGSEA. Trimming cost V 6 bases and J 13 bases, with 15 bases left between them. CDR3 DNA: TGCAGCGTGGGGGACACCCGAGTACTGTTTTTT. Its translation is CSVGDTRVLFF.

This clone was seen more than once but under ten times. Here the CDR3 DNA reads TGTGCCACCAGCAGCGCCCGGGACAGGAGGAATCAGCCCCAGCATTTT. It is translated as CATSSARDRRNQPQHF. The chain employs TRBV15 and TRBJ1-5; 8 bases map to TRBD1. There are 16 residues in the CDR3. Trimming at V came to 3 bases and at J to 4 bases, leaving 8 bases not matched to a gene. CDR1 and CDR2 from the germline V gene are LNHNV and YYDKDF (reference sequence).

This chain connects TRBV4-1 to TRBJ2-5; D perhaps matches TRBD1 (6 bases). The V gene lost 0 bases and the J gene lost 4 bases, with 12 bases spanning the gap. The CDR3 runs 15 residues. Germline assignment: CDR1 MGHRA and CDR2 YSYEKL. CDR3 DNA: TGCGCCAGCAGCCAAGAAAGGGGCAGGGGAGAGACCCAGTACTTC. As protein: CASSQERGRGETQYF.

This clone was observed once. The chain recombines TRBV18 with TRBJ1-2; D perhaps matches TRBD1 (5 bases). Trimming cost V 6 bases and J 6 bases, with 14 bases left between them. This CDR3 has 13 amino acids. Germline V CDR1 and CDR2: KGHSH, LQKENI. The CDR3, as DNA: TGTGCCAGCTCCTTGACGAAACAGGATGGCTACACCTTC. Translating gives CASSLTKQDGYTF.

This chain uses TRBV2 with TRBJ2-1, with D tentatively TRBD1 (6 bases). Trimming cost V 3 bases and J 3 bases, with 9 bases left between them. In germline, CDR1 is SNHLY, CDR2 FYNNEI. The CDR3 runs 14 residues. CDR3 loop: CASSDRTDYNEQFF. In DNA, the CDR3 is TGTGCCAGCAGTGATCGGACAGACTACAATGAGCAGTTCTTC.

V usage is TRBV19 and J usage is TRBJ2-5, with a weak D call TRBD1 (6 bases). CDR1 is LNHDA, CDR2 SQIVND, per germline (reference sequence). The CDR3 runs 16 residues. V shed 10 bases and J shed 2 bases, with 23 bases lying between them. The CDR3 DNA follows: TGTGCCACAGGACAGCCCGGGGCGGGTTTTCAAGAGACCCAGTACTTC. It yields the protein CATGQPGAGFQETQYF.

The J gene is TRBJ2-1, the V gene TRBV4-3; 14 bases align to TRBD2. The V gene end was trimmed by 0 bases and the J gene end by 12 bases; junction bases not matched to a gene: 10. The CDR3 consists of 17 residues. From germline, CDR1 is LGHNA and CDR2 YSLEER. Here the CDR3 reads CASSQDRRTSGGPRQFF. CDR3 DNA sequence: TGCGCCAGCAGCCAAGATAGAAGGACTAGCGGGGGGCCAAGGCAGTTCTTC.

The chain joins TRBV9 to TRBJ2-1; 7 nucleotides align to TRBD2. This CDR3 contains 15 residues. Losses at the gene ends were 4 bases for V and 7 bases for J; bases not matched to a gene: 11. The germline CDR1 and CDR2 sequences are SGDLS and YYNGEE. The CDR3: CASSSSGTIGNEQFF. The CDR3 coding sequence is TGTGCCAGCAGCTCCTCCGGGACTATAGGGAATGAGCAGTTCTTC.

This clone was found a few times. The chain joins TRBV30 to TRBJ2-3; 9 bases are a match to TRBD2. Looked up from germline, CDR1 is GTSNPN and CDR2 is SVGIG (reference sequence). The ends lost 1 base at V and 3 bases at J; junction bases unmatched: 2. The CDR3 is made up of 14 amino acids. DNA of the CDR3: TGTGCCTGGAGTGGGCTAGCGGGAACAGATACGCAGTATTTT. Translating gives CAWSGLAGTDTQYF.

V is TRBV5-6 and J is TRBJ2-1, with 13 bases fitting TRBD2. Germline CDR1 is SGHDT and CDR2 is YYEEEE. The CDR3 runs 15 residues. The V segment lost 4 bases and the J segment 4 bases; nucleotides outside the gene matches: 2. The DNA of the CDR3 is TGTGCCAGCAGCACTAGCGGGAGGGAGTACAATGAGCAGTTCTTC. It encodes CASSTSGREYNEQFF.

This chain connects TRBV5-5 to TRBJ1-1; TRBD1 matches 11 bases. The CDR3 has 15 residues. The V and J ends lost 4 bases and 5 bases, in that order; junction bases with no gene match: 7. Germline V gives CDR1 SGHKS, CDR2 YYEKEE (reference sequence). The CDR3 spells CASSLYGTGGTEAFF. The CDR3 coding sequence is TGTGCCAGCAGCCTTTACGGGACAGGGGGAACTGAAGCTTTCTTT.

This chain links TRBV7-8 with TRBJ2-7, with D perhaps TRBD1 (5 bases). V was shortened by 3 bases and J by 6 bases, with 12 bases between the two germline ends. Germline V gene lookup returns CDR1 SGHVS and CDR2 FQNEAQ. This CDR3 has 13 residues. CDR3 in DNA: TGTGCCAGCAGCTTCCTACAGGTGGGCGAGCAGTACTTC. Protein: CASSFLQVGEQYF.

The chain carries TRBV10-3 and TRBJ2-7, with a tentative D call TRBD2 (6 bases). The CDR3 is 19 residues long. Germline lookup yields CDR1 ENHRY and CDR2 SYGVKD. V gave up 4 bases and J gave up 2 bases, with 27 bases separating them. CDR3 bases: TGTGCCATCAGTGCCTTGGAGGGCTTCGCCAGGGAGGATCCCTACGAGCAGTACTTC. This codes for CAISALEGFAREDPYEQYF.

The rearrangement joins TRBV18 to TRBJ2-3; D is undetermined. The V end was cut by 3 bases, the J end by 0 bases, with 7 bases between. CDR3 length: 14 amino acids. Germline V lookup: CDR1 KGHSH, CDR2 LQKENI. CDR3 region: CASSPTSSTDTQYF. As DNA, the CDR3 is TGTGCCAGCTCACCTACAAGTAGCACAGATACGCAGTATTTT.

The chain joins TRBV29-1 to TRBJ2-3; the D is unclear. V gave up 6 bases and J gave up 1 base, with 11 bases separating them. Germline V lookup: CDR1 SQVTM, CDR2 ANQGSEA. The CDR3 length is 13 residues. The CDR3 DNA sequence: TGCAGCGTCCCTGGAGAGGGCACAGATACGCAGTATTTT. It yields the protein CSVPGEGTDTQYF.